This T cell receptor beta chain came from a study of T cell repertoires in cytomegalovirus infection. This clonotype showed up many times. Its antigen is as yet unknown. TCRdb used MiXCR to reprocess the reads, holding one entry per CDR3 protein. The sample consists of 310,000 or so distinct CDR3 sequences, around 25% of them appearing once. Sequences were derived from cultured PBMCs, sampled from culture after CMV antigen stimulation. This TCR derives from a human donor in good health (CMV status not recorded). Some clones in this sample may be carry-over from other donors' samples.

The CDR3 coding sequence is TGTGCCAGCAGCCGGGGGAGGGAGCTAGAGACCCAGTACTTC. Its translation: CASSRGRELETQYF. The V call is TRBV7-2, the J call TRBJ2-5; TRBD2 aligns across 7 bases. This CDR3 is 14 amino acids long. The germline gives CDR1 SGHTA, CDR2 FQGNSA. Losses at the gene ends were 5 bases for V and 4 bases for J; bases not matched to a gene: 7.